A selection of T cell receptor beta chains follows, all from one sample in a study of T cell responses to AZD1222 COVID-19 vaccine. Assay: immunoSEQ multiplex PCR; the TCRdb copy retains only in-frame clones and omits some. The repertoire holds around 100,000 clones, with more than 70% as singletons. The starting material was peripheral blood, obtained 28 days after the second AZD1222 dose. The receptors originated from an adult who received the AZD1222 COVID-19 vaccine. Both conserved end residues are part of each CDR3. The D gene is left open where the match is weak. Size is stated for part of the rows, as once, few or many counts, or as a class when the clone is expanded.

>NA|TRBJ1-4|NA|TRBV7-2
TGTGCCAGCAGCTCCCGAACAGGAGCAACTAATGAAAAACTGTTTTTT
CASSSRTGATNEKLFF
>TRBD2|TRBJ2-5|once|TRBV7-2
TGTGCCAGCAGCTTCAATCCGGGACTAGCTGCGGAGACCCAGTACTTC
CASSFNPGLAAETQYF
>NA|TRBJ1-5|NA|TRBV12-5
TGTGCTAGTGCCTGGGACACAAATCAGCCCCAGCATTTT
CASAWDTNQPQHF
>NA|TRBJ2-7|NA|TRBV2
TGTGCCAGCAGGGGGCGGGGGCACTCCTACGAGCAGTACTTC
CASRGRGHSYEQYF
>NA|TRBJ1-1|few|TRBV7-8
TGTGCCAGCAGCCTAGGCGCGCCGAACACTGAAGCTTTCTTT
CASSLGAPNTEAFF
>TRBD1|TRBJ1-2|NA|TRBV3-1/TRBV3-2
TGTGCCAGCAGCTCGCCGGGACAGGGGGCATATGGCTACACCTTC
CASSSPGQGAYGYTF
>NA|TRBJ2-1|NA|TRBV7-2
TGTGCCAGCAGCTTAGCGCGGGCGGGGGCATCATGGAATGAGCAGTTCTTC
CASSLARAGASWNEQFF
>NA|TRBJ2-7|NA|TRBV7-8
TGTGCCAGCAGAAGTACAGGTCTAAGCTCCTACGAGCAGTACTTC
CASRSTGLSSYEQYF
>NA|TRBJ1-2|NA|TRBV7-2
TGTGCCGGCAGCTTACAGTCCTATGGCTACACCTTC
CAGSLQSYGYTF
>NA|TRBJ2-6|NA|TRBV6-2/TRBV6-3
TGTGCCAGCAGTTACAGGGCTTCTGGGGCCAACGTCCTGACTTTC
CASSYRASGANVLTF
>NA|TRBJ2-2|NA|TRBV4-2
TGTGCCAGCAGCCAAGAGGGCGCGAACACCGGGGAGCTGTTTTTT
CASSQEGANTGELFF
>NA|TRBJ1-1|NA|TRBV18
TGTGCCAGCTCACCTAACAGGGTAGAGAACACTGAAGCTTTCTTT
CASSPNRVENTEAFF
>TRBD1|TRBJ1-3|once|TRBV11-2
TGTGCCAGCAGCTTAGATCGAATTAGGGGGCTTGGAAACACCATATATTTT
CASSLDRIRGLGNTIYF
>NA|TRBJ2-7|NA|TRBV7-3
TGTGCCAGCAGCCCCAGACCAAGCCCCTCCTACGAGCAGTACTTC
CASSPRPSPSYEQYF
>TRBD1|TRBJ2-5|NA|TRBV28
TGTGCCAGCAGACCCGGGACAGGGGTTCAAGAGACCCAGTACTTC
CASRPGTGVQETQYF
>NA|TRBJ1-1|NA|TRBV11-3
TGTGCCAGCAGCTTAGCAGGAAAGAACACTGAAGCTTTCTTT
CASSLAGKNTEAFF
>NA|TRBJ1-3|NA|TRBV11-2
TGTGCCAGCAGCTTAGATGGCAGGGGTTTCTCTGGAAACACCATATATTTT
CASSLDGRGFSGNTIYF
>TRBD1|TRBJ2-7|NA|TRBV24-1
TGTGCCACCAGTGATCGGAACAGGGGATACGAGCAGTACTTC
CATSDRNRGYEQYF
>NA|TRBJ1-3|NA|TRBV28
TGTGCCAGCAGGCCCCCATGGAGCTCTGGAAACACCATATATTTT
CASRPPWSSGNTIYF
>TRBD1|TRBJ1-3|NA|TRBV7-2
TGTGCCTTTGGGACAGAAGGAAACACCATATATTTT
CAFGTEGNTIYF
>NA|TRBJ2-2|NA|TRBV6-5
TGTGCCAGCATAGAAATAACGAACACCGGGGAGCTGTTTTTT
CASIEITNTGELFF
>NA|TRBJ2-1|NA|TRBV5-1
TGCGCCAGCAGCTTGGTGGCGGGCTCCTACAATGAGCAGTTCTTC
CASSLVAGSYNEQFF
>NA|TRBJ2-5|NA|TRBV6-5
TGTGCCACCACCATACAAGAGACCCAGTACTTC
CATTIQETQYF
>TRBD2|TRBJ2-3|once|TRBV9
TGTGCCAGCAGCGTAAGGGGAGGGGACACAGATACGCAGTATTTT
CASSVRGGDTDTQYF